The next 22 T cell receptor beta chains were all read from a single sample in a study of T cell repertoires in cytomegalovirus infection (dated by TCRdb to the late 2010s). Instrument used: Illumina HiSeq 1500. TCRdb handled the public reads itself, with Q25 trimming in fastp and clone calling in MiXCR, and kept productive beta chains. Identical CDR3 protein sequences are pooled into one entry, listed with their most common genes and DNA. For this sample there are nearly 650,000 distinct CDR3 sequences; less than 25% appear just once. Of the sample, 8% falls within the top ten clones. The specimen sequenced was CD8+ T cells from PBMCs. These TCRs come from a human donor in good health (CMV status not recorded). Some clones in this sample may be carry-over from other donors' samples.

The chain carries TRBV7-6 and TRBJ2-7; 10 bases map to TRBD1. The V gene's germline CDR1 is SGHVS and CDR2 FNYEAQ. The CDR3 has 14 residues. Trimming removed 5 bases from V and 5 bases from J; junction bases left unmatched: 6. The CDR3 is CASSPSGTGDEQYF. The CDR3 nucleotides read TGTGCCAGCAGCCCTTCCGGGACAGGGGACGAGCAGTACTTC.

The genes are TRBV6-5 and TRBJ1-2; 9 bases map to TRBD1. V shed 10 bases, J shed 11 bases, and the junction held 14 bases outside the gene matches. CDR3 length: 13 amino acids. Germline CDR1 reads MNHEY; CDR2 reads SVGAGI. The CDR3 here is CATWKTDRGSYTF. DNA for the CDR3: TGTGCCACTTGGAAGACTGACAGGGGGAGTTACACCTTC.

This clonotype was counted between two and nine times. This chain uses TRBV7-2 with TRBJ2-2; tentatively, D is TRBD1 or TRBD2 (7 bases each). Deletions cut 4 bases from V and 3 bases from J, with 15 bases between. Germline-derived CDR1 and CDR2 are SGHTA and FQGNSA. The CDR3 contains 16 residues. The CDR3 loop reads CASSSLGGGDTGELFF. Written as DNA, the CDR3 is TGTGCCAGCAGCTCCCTGGGAGGGGGCGACACCGGGGAGCTGTTTTTT.

This chain connects TRBV4-2 to TRBJ2-3; possibly TRBD1 for D (5 bases). The CDR3 is 18 amino acids. Trimming removed 4 bases at V and 0 bases at J, with 20 bases between. Germline CDR1 reads LGHNA; CDR2 reads YNFKEQ. In nucleotides, the CDR3 is TGTGCCAGCAGCCCCGATGGCAGGGCCCCACTTAGCACAGATACGCAGTATTTT. Amino acid sequence: CASSPDGRAPLSTDTQYF.

This rearrangement joins TRBV7-9 to TRBJ1-6, with 7 bases that match TRBD1. V was clipped by 7 bases and J by 12 bases; unmatched bases: 9. This CDR3 has 13 residues. Germline CDR1 SEHNR, CDR2 FQNEAQ (reference sequence). The CDR3 nucleotides read TGTGCCAGCATTGGACAGGACTATGGACCCCTCCACTTT. It encodes CASIGQDYGPLHF.

In its sample, this clonotype was seen a few times. The chain uses TRBV29-1 and TRBJ2-5; tentative D call: TRBD1 (6 bases). Trimming shortened V by 5 bases and J by 2 bases, and 12 bases separated the two germline ends. The CDR3 consists of 13 residues. Germline CDR1 is SQVTM and CDR2 is ANQGSEA. The CDR3 coding sequence is TGCAGCGTTAAGGACAGACCACAAGAGACCCAGTACTTC. Protein sequence: CSVKDRPQETQYF.

This chain uses TRBV28 with TRBJ2-2, with 8 bases lining up with TRBD2. Germline V gene lookup returns CDR1 MDHEN and CDR2 SYDVKM. V gave up 8 bases and J gave up 5 bases; unmatched junction bases: 7. The CDR3 extends over 14 amino acids. CDR3 protein: CASSRGGRTGELFF. DNA of the CDR3: TGTGCCAGCTCTCGGGGGGGCCGGACCGGGGAGCTGTTTTTT.

About this clonotype: A single base separates this from a much larger clone, so it may be a read error. The chain links TRBV12-3 or TRBV12-4 to TRBJ1-2; TRBD1 might be the D (5 bases). V lost 2 bases to trimming and J lost 8 bases, with 12 bases between them. The CDR3 loop spans 13 amino acids. The CDR3 coding sequence is TGTGCCAGCAGTTTAAACCCAGGGCAGGGCTACACCTTC. Amino acid sequence: CASSLNPGQGYTF.

The V call is TRBV29-1, the J call TRBJ2-4; D not resolved. The CDR3 has 11 amino acids. The ends were cut back, 4 bases at V and 4 bases at J, with 5 bases in the middle. Germline assignment: CDR1 SQVTM and CDR2 ANQGSEA. CDR3 protein: CSVGVKNIQYF. The DNA for the CDR3 is TGCAGCGTTGGAGTAAAAAACATTCAGTACTTC.

This clonotype has more than one count but fewer than ten. This chain uses TRBV12-3 or TRBV12-4 with TRBJ1-2, with TRBD1 matching over 10 bases. The CDR3 totals 14 residues. The J segment lost 3 bases and the V segment lost 7 bases, leaving 5 bases of the junction unmatched. The CDR3 DNA reads TGTGCCAGCACCGGGACAGGGGTGTACTATGGCTACACCTTC. Its translation is CASTGTGVYYGYTF.

There are a few counts of this clonotype. The gene calls are TRBV6-1 and TRBJ2-1, with 10 nucleotides matching TRBD2. This CDR3 comprises 17 residues. V dropped 6 bases and J dropped 7; count of bases not matched to a gene: 15. Germline loops: CDR1 MNHNS, CDR2 SASEGT. CDR3 sequence (DNA): TGTGCCAGCAGCCCCTGGGAGGAGCGGGGGGGCGCAAATGAGCAGTTCTTC. Translation: CASSPWEERGGANEQFF.

This clonotype was counted at least ten times. CDR3 DNA sequence: TGTGCCAGCAGCGCTATTGCCTCTAACTATGGCTACACCTTC. Translation: CASSAIASNYGYTF. J is TRBJ1-2 and V is TRBV7-2; D ambiguous. The CDR3 has 14 amino acids. V dropped 5 bases and J dropped 0 bases, with 10 bases sitting between them. In germline, CDR1 is SGHTA, CDR2 FQGNSA.

This chain joins TRBV12-3 or TRBV12-4 and TRBJ2-7; D not resolved. V was pared by 1 base and J by 1 base, with 11 bases between. This CDR3 spans 15 amino acids. The CDR3 DNA is TGTGCCAGCAGTTTAGGGTGGAGCGCATCCTACGAGCAGTACTTC. Translation: CASSLGWSASYEQYF.

The rearrangement uses TRBV6-6 and TRBJ2-1; 11 positions match TRBD1. The junction had 3 bases not matched to a gene; V was cut back by 8 bases and J by 0 bases. The CDR3 is 15 residues long. Germline loops: CDR1 MNHNY, CDR2 SVGAGI (reference sequence). The CDR3 loop reads CASGGTGGSYNEQFF. The CDR3 region has the DNA TGTGCCAGCGGCGGGACAGGGGGCTCCTACAATGAGCAGTTCTTC.

Ten or more counts support this clonotype. V usage is TRBV7-2 and J usage is TRBJ2-5, with D tentatively TRBD1 (5 bases). This CDR3 region has 14 residues. V gave up 5 bases and J gave up 5 bases, with 15 bases separating them. Per germline, CDR1 SGHTA and CDR2 FQGNSA. CDR3 region: CASSVLGVQETQYF. CDR3 coding DNA: TGTGCCAGCAGCGTCCTAGGGGTTCAGGAGACCCAGTACTTC. Complete variable domain (other parts from reference TRBV7-2 and TRBJ2-5): GAGVSQSPSNKVTEKGKDVELRCDPISGHTALYWYRQSLGQGLEFLIYFQGNSAPDKSGLPSDRFSAERTGGSVSTLTIQRTQQEDSAVYLCASSVLGVQETQYFGPGTRLLVL.

The table lists this clonotype with many counts. V usage is TRBV12-3 or TRBV12-4 and J usage is TRBJ2-3; D tentatively reads TRBD1 or TRBD2 (6 bases each). Trimming removed 4 bases from V and 13 bases from J, with 21 bases in between. The CDR3 is made up of 14 amino acids. CDR3 region: CASSSGRTDTGEYF. The CDR3 nucleotides read TGTGCCAGCAGTTCGGGGAGGACAGATACGGGGGAGTATTTT.

The sample holds a few counts of this clonotype. The chain carries TRBV28 and TRBJ1-2, with 7 bases fitting TRBD1. The V gene's germline CDR1 is MDHEN and CDR2 SYDVKM. The V segment lost 4 bases and the J segment 2 bases; nucleotides outside the gene matches: 4. The CDR3 has 14 residues. As DNA, the CDR3 is TGTGCCAGCAGTTCAAGGGACAGCAACTATGGCTACACCTTC. Translation gives CASSSRDSNYGYTF.

A remark on this clonotype: A much larger clone differs from this one at a single base, so this may be a read error. The chain is built from TRBV7-6 and TRBJ2-7, with 9 bases aligning to TRBD1. V lost 5 bases to trimming and J lost 7 bases; unmatched junction nucleotides: 6. CDR1 and CDR2 from the germline V gene are SGHVS and FNYEAQ. This CDR3 is built from 13 residues. The DNA of the CDR3 is TGTGCCAGCAGCGGGGACAGGGTTGATGAGCAGTACTTC. Its translation is CASSGDRVDEQYF.

The rearrangement links TRBV5-1 to TRBJ2-7, with 8 nucleotides matching TRBD1. V was pared by 6 bases and J by 0 bases, with 8 bases of the junction left unmatched. Germline-derived CDR1 and CDR2 are SGHRS and YFSETQ. The CDR3 is made up of 15 amino acids. The CDR3 loop reads CASTPLQGDSYEQYF. CDR3 in DNA: TGCGCCAGCACCCCGTTACAGGGGGACTCCTACGAGCAGTACTTC.

This clonotype was counted at least ten times. This rearrangement joins TRBV28 to TRBJ2-1; TRBD1 matches 7 bases. Losses at the gene ends were 2 bases for V and 4 bases for J; bases not matched to a gene: 5. CDR1 MDHEN and CDR2 SYDVKM come from the germline V gene. This CDR3 spans 15 amino acids. This CDR3 reads CASSLGTDNYNEQFF. The CDR3 DNA follows: TGTGCCAGCAGTTTAGGGACAGACAATTACAATGAGCAGTTCTTC. Drawing the rest from reference TRBV28 and TRBJ2-1, the complete variable domain is DVKVTQSSRYLVKRTGEKVFLECVQDMDHENMFWYRQDPGLGLRLIYFSYDVKMKEKGDIPEGYSVSREKKERFSLILESASTNQTSMYLCASSLGTDNYNEQFFGPGTRLTVL.

This clonotype was observed a few times. This sequence joins TRBV6-1 and TRBJ1-4; weak D call: TRBD1 (6 bases). CDR1 and CDR2 (germline): MNHNS, SASEGT. V was cut by 5 bases and J by 4 bases, with 17 bases left in between. There are 16 residues in the CDR3. Here the CDR3 DNA reads TGTGCCAGCAGTTACAAATCGGACAGCTTTAATGAAAAACTGTTTTTT. Its translation: CASSYKSDSFNEKLFF.

This clonotype showed up many times. The chain uses TRBV10-3 and TRBJ2-3; D is perhaps TRBD1 or TRBD2 (5 bases each). CDR1 and CDR2 (germline): ENHRY, SYGVKD. CDR3 size: 16 residues. The V gene lost 11 bases and the J gene lost 0 bases, with 21 bases spanning the gap. The CDR3 reads CASNGGGGSSTDTQYF. The CDR3, as DNA: TGTGCCTCCAATGGGGGTGGCGGCTCTAGCACAGATACGCAGTATTTT.